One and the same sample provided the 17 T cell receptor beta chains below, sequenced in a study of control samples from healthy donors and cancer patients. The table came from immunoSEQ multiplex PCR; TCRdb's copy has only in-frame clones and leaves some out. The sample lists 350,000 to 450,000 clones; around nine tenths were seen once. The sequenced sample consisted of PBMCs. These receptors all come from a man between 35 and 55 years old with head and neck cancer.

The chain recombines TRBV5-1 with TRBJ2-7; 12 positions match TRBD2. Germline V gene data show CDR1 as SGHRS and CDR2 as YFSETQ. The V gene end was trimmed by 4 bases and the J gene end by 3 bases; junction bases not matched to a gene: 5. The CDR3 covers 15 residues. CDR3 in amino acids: CASSPGTSGFYEQYF. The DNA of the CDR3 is TGCGCCAGCAGCCCCGGGACTAGCGGGTTCTACGAGCAGTACTTC. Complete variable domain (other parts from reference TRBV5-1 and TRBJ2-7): KAGVTQTPRYLIKTRGQQVTLSCSPISGHRSVSWYQQTPGQGLQFLFEYFSETQRNKGNFPGRFSGRQFSNSRSEMNVSTLELGDSALYLCASSPGTSGFYEQYFGPGTRLTVT.

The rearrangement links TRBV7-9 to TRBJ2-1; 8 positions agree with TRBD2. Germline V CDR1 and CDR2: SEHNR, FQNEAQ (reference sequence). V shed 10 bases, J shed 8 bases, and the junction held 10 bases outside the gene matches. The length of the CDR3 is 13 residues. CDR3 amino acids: CATRRTSLDEQFF. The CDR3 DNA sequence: TGTGCCACCAGGAGGACTAGCCTCGATGAGCAGTTCTTC.

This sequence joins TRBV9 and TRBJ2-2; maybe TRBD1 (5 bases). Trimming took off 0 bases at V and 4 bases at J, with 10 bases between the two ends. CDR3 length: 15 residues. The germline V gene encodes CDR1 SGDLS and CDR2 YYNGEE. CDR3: CASSVAGFGTGELFF. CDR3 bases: TGTGCCAGCAGCGTAGCAGGGTTCGGCACCGGGGAGCTGTTTTTT.

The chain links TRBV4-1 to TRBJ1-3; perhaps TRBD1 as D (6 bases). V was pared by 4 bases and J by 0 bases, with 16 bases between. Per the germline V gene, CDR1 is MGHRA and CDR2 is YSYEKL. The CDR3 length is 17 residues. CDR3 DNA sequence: TGCGCCAGCAGCCCACTCGGACAGATCCCCTCTGGAAACACCATATATTTT. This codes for CASSPLGQIPSGNTIYF.

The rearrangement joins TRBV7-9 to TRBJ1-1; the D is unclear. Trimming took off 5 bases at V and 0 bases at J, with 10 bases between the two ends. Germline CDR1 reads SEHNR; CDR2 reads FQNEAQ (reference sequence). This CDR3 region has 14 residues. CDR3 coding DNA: TGTGCCAGCAGCACAACAGCTATGAACACTGAAGCTTTCTTT. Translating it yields CASSTTAMNTEAFF.

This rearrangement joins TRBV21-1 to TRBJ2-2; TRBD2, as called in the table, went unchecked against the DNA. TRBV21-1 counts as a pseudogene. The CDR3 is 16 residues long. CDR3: CASSKVGGSGTGELFF. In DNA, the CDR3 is TGTGCCAGCAGCAAAGTTGGAGGGAGTGGCACCGGGGAGCTGTTTTTT.

CDR3 residues: CAWSPTAYGYTF. CDR3 nucleotides: TGTGCCTGGAGTCCAACAGCCTATGGCTACACCTTC. The V gene is TRBV30, the J gene TRBJ1-2; D remains unclear. Trimming stripped 2 bases from V and 4 bases from J, with 8 bases between. The CDR3 has 12 residues. CDR1 GTSNPN and CDR2 SVGIG come from the germline V gene (reference sequence). Combining the CDR3 with reference TRBV30 and TRBJ1-2 gives the whole variable domain SQTIHQWPATLVQPVGSPLSLECTVEGTSNPNLYWYRQAAGRGLQLLFYSVGIGQISSEVPQNLSASRPQDRQFILSSKKLLLSDSGFYLCAWSPTAYGYTFGSGTRLTVV.

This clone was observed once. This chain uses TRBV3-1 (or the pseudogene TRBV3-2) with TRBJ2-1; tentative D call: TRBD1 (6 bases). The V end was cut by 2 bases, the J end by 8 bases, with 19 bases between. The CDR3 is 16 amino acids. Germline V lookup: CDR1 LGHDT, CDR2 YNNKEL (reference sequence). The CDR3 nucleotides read TGTGCCAGCAGCCAAAGGAGGTTGGCAGGGGATGATGAGCAGTTCTTC. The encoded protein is CASSQRRLAGDDEQFF.

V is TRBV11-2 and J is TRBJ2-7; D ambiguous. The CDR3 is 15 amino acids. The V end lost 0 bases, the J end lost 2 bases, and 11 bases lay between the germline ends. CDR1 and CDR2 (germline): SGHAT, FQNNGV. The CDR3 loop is CASSLDLGTPYEQYF. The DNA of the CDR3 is TGTGCCAGCAGCTTAGATCTAGGAACACCCTACGAGCAGTACTTC. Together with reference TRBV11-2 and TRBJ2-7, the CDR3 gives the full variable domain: EAGVAQSPRYKIIEKRQSVAFWCNPISGHATLYWYQQILGQGPKLLIQFQNNGVVDDSQLPKDRFSAERLKGVDSTLKIQPAKLEDSAVYLCASSLDLGTPYEQYFGPGTRLTVT.

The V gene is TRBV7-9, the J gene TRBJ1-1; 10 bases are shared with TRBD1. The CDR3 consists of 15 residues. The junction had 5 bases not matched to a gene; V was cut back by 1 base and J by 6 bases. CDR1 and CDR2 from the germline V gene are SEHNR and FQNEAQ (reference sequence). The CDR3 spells CASSLGSGTGAEAFF. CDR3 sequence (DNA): TGTGCCAGCAGCTTAGGATCCGGGACAGGGGCTGAAGCTTTCTTT.

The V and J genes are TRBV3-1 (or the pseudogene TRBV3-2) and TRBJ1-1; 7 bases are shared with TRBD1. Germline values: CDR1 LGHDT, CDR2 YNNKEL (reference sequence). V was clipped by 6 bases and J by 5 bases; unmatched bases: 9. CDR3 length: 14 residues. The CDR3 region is CASSADRVVTEAFF. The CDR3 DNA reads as TGTGCCAGCAGTGCCGACAGGGTGGTAACTGAAGCTTTCTTT.

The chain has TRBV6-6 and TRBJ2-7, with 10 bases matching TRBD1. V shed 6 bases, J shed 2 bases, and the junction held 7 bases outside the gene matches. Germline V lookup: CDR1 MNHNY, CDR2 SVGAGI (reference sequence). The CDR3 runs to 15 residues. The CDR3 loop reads CASRPRQGATYEQYF. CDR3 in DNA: TGTGCCAGCAGGCCAAGACAGGGGGCCACCTACGAGCAGTACTTC.

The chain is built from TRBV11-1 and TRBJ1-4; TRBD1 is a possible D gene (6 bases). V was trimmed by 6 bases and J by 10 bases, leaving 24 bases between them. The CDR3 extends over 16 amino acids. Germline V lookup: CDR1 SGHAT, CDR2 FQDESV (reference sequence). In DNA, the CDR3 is TGTGCCAGCAGTCGCCCAGGGGCCCCAGCAGGCGGAAAACTGTTTTTT. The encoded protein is CASSRPGAPAGGKLFF.

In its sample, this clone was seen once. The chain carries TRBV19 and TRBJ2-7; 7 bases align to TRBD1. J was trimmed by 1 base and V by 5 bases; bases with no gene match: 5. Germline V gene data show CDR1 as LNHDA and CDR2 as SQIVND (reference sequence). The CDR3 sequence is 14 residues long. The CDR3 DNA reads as TGTGCCAGTAGTCCCAGGGACAGTTCCTACGAGCAGTACTTC. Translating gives CASSPRDSSYEQYF.

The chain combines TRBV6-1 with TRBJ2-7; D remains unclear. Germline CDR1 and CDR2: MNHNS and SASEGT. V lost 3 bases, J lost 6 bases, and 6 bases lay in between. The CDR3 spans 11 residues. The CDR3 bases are TGTGCCAGCAGTGAGCGAGGCGAGCAGTACTTC. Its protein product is CASSERGEQYF.

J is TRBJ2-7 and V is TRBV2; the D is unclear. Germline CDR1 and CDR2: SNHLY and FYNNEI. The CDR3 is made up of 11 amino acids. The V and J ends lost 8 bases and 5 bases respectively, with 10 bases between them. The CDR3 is CASPGPHEQYF. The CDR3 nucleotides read TGTGCCAGCCCGGGTCCCCACGAGCAGTACTTC.

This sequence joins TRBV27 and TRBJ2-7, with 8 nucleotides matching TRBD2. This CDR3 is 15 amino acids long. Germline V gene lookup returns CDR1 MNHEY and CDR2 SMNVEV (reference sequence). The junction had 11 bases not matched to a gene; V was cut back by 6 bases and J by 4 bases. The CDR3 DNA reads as TGTGCCAGCAGAGTGGCGGGGGGAGTTCGTTACGAGCAGTACTTC. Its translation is CASRVAGGVRYEQYF.